This T cell receptor (beta chain) was documented in a study of metastatic and nonmetastatic thyroid tumors. Study findings and constraints: Relative to benign nodules, malignant thyroid tumors were reportedly characterized by significantly elevated TCR beta diversity in blood and tumor.

Germline V gives CDR1 MGHDK, CDR2 SYGVNS. The length of the CDR3 is 14 residues. After removal of 5 bases from V and 5 bases from J, the junction contained 4 bases not matched to a gene. Prior to thyroid surgery, none of the patients had received any treatment. TCRdb redid the clone calls on the PCR reads using MiXCR. This sample carries some 10,000 clones, around a quarter of them seen once, and the ten largest clones take around 9.8%. In the case of this clone: What it binds is not known.

Sequencing was done on a sample of tumor tissue. This TCR derives from a female donor with papillary thyroid cancer or a benign thyroid nodule (not recorded which). Some clones in this sample may be carry-over from other donors' samples. The chain combines TRBV25-1 with TRBJ2-1, with 9 bases matching TRBD1. This CDR3 is CASSWDRDNNEQFF. The CDR3 DNA reads as TGTGCCAGCAGTTGGGACAGGGACAACAATGAGCAGTTCTTC.